These 5 T cell receptor beta chains were all obtained from the same sample, sequenced in a study of blood T cells in healthy people across ages. Primed by a sample-barcoded 5' primer and a J-beta primer mix, a second PCR proceeded for 7 to 11 cycles. TCRdb independently ran MiXCR on the 5' RACE reads; one entry per CDR3 protein. The sample records hundreds of thousands of distinct CDR3 sequences, under 70% being singletons. The sequenced sample consisted of blood. These receptors came from a man aged 55 to 70 in good health.

A few counts support this clonotype. The chain carries TRBV29-1 and TRBJ2-5, with D perhaps TRBD2 (5 bases). The ends were cut back, 1 base at V and 5 bases at J, with 8 bases in the middle. This CDR3 has 12 amino acids. Germline lookup yields CDR1 SQVTM and CDR2 ANQGSEA. CDR3 amino acids: CSVEVGEETQYF. Here the CDR3 DNA reads TGCAGCGTTGAAGTGGGAGAGGAGACCCAGTACTTC.

Comments on this clonotype: Sequence at one end of the junction differs from germline and may be a read error. This sequence joins TRBV2 and TRBJ2-5; perhaps TRBD1 as D (6 bases). Germline CDR1 is SNHLY and CDR2 is FYNNEI. CDR3 length: 13 amino acids. The DNA for the CDR3 is TGTACCAGCAGTCAGGACAGCTCAGGGGCCCAGTACTTC. Translating it yields CTSSQDSSGAQYF.

V usage is TRBV10-3 and J usage is TRBJ1-2; 8 positions match TRBD1. Germline-derived CDR1 and CDR2 are ENHRY and SYGVKD. V was pared by 4 bases and J by 6 bases, with 4 bases of the junction left unmatched. CDR3 size: 13 residues. Here the CDR3 reads CAISAGQGNGYTF. In nucleotides, the CDR3 is TGTGCCATCAGTGCCGGACAGGGAAATGGCTACACCTTC.

This clonotype has only a few counts. The J gene is TRBJ2-1, the V gene TRBV29-1; D is ambiguous. The CDR3 is made up of 12 amino acids. Trimming pared 5 bases from V and 4 bases from J, leaving 9 bases between. Germline CDR1 and CDR2: SQVTM and ANQGSEA. The CDR3 region has the DNA TGCAGCGTTAAAACACATTACAATGAGCAGTTCTTC. It translates to CSVKTHYNEQFF.

As for this clonotype: A much larger clone differs by one base, so this may be a read error. The genes are TRBV24-1 and TRBJ2-1, with D possibly TRBD2 on 5 matching bases. The DNA end is more similar to TRBJ2-7, so the J call may be wrong. The CDR3 contains 10 residues. Germline V CDR1 and CDR2: KGHDR, SFDVKD. The CDR3 is CATGSEEQYF. The CDR3 DNA reads as TGTGCCACCGGGAGCGAGGAGCAGTACTTC.